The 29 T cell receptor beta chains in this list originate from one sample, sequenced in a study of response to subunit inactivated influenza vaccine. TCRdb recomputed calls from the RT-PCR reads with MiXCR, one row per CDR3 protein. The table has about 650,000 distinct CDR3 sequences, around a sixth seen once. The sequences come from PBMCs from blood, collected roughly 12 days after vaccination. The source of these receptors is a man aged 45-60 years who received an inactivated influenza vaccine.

CDR3 DNA sequence: TGTGCCAGCAGCTTAAGTTGGAAAAACATTCAGTACTTC. Translating gives CASSLSWKNIQYF. This chain joins TRBV7-2 and TRBJ2-4; D is uncertain. The CDR3 loop spans 13 amino acids. The ends were cut back, 2 bases at V and 4 bases at J, with 6 bases in the middle. Germline V gives CDR1 SGHTA, CDR2 FQGNSA.

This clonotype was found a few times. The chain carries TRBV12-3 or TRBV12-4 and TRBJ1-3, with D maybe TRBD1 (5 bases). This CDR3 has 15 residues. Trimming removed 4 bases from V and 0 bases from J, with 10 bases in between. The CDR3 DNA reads TGTGCCAGCAGTTACGGGGACCGCTCTGGAAACACCATATATTTT. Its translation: CASSYGDRSGNTIYF.

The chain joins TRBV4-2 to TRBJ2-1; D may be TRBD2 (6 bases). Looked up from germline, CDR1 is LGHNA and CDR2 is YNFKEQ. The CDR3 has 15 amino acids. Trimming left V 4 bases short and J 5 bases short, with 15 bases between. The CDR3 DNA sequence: TGTGCCAGCAGCCCTATGAGACTAGGTGACAATGAGCAGTTCTTC. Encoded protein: CASSPMRLGDNEQFF.

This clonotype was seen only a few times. The CDR3 is CASSSGTSRGGYEQYF. As DNA, the CDR3 is TGTGCCAGCAGCTCCGGGACTAGCAGGGGGGGATACGAGCAGTACTTC. The chain uses TRBV7-9 and TRBJ2-7, with 9 bases matching TRBD2. Germline loops: CDR1 SEHNR, CDR2 FQNEAQ (reference sequence). CDR3 size: 16 residues. J was trimmed by 4 bases and V by 4 bases; bases with no gene match: 11.

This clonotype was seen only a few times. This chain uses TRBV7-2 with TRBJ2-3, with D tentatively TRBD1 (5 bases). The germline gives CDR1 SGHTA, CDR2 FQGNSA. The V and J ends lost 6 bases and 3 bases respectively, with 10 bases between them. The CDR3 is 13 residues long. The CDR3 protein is CASSYRQTDTQYF. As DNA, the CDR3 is TGTGCCAGCAGTTACCGACAGACAGATACGCAGTATTTT.

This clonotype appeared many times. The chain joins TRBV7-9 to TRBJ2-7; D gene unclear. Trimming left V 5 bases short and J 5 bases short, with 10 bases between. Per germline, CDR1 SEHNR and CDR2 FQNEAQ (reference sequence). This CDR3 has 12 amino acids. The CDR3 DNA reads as TGTGCCAGCAGCCAAAGTAAGCACGAGCAGTACTTC. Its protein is CASSQSKHEQYF.

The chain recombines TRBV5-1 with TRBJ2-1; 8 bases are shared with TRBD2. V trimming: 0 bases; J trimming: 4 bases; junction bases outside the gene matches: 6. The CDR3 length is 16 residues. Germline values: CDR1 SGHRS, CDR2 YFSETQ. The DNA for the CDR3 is TGCGCCAGCAGCTTGGCGACGGGAGGGTTGTACAATGAGCAGTTCTTC. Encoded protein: CASSLATGGLYNEQFF. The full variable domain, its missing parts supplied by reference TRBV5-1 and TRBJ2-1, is KAGVTQTPRYLIKTRGQQVTLSCSPISGHRSVSWYQQTPGQGLQFLFEYFSETQRNKGNFPGRFSGRQFSNSRSEMNVSTLELGDSALYLCASSLATGGLYNEQFFGPGTRLTVL.

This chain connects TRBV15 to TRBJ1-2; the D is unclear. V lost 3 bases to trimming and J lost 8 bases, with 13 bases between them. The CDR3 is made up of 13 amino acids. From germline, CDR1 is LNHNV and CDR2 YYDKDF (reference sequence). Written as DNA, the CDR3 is TGTGCCACCAGCAGGGACCTTTCGCGGGGCTACACCTTC. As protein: CATSRDLSRGYTF.

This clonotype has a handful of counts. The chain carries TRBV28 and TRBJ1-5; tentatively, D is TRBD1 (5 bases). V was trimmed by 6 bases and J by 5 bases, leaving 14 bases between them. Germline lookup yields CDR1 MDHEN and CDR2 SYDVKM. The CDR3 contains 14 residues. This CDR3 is CASRPGYHYQPQHF. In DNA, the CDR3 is TGTGCCAGCAGGCCAGGGTACCATTATCAGCCCCAGCATTTT.

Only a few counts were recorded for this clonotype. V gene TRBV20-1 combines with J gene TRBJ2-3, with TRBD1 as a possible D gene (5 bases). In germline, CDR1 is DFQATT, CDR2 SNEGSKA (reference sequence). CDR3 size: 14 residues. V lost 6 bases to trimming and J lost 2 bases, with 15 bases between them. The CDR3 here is CSAGRIDHTDTQYF. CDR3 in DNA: TGCAGTGCGGGGCGGATCGATCACACAGATACGCAGTATTTT.

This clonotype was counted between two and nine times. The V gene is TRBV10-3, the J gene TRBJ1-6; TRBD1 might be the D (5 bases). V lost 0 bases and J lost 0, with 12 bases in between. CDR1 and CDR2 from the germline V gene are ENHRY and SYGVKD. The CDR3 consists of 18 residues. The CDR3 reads CAISESQGRSSYNSPLHF. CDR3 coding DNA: TGTGCCATCAGTGAGTCTCAGGGCCGGAGCTCCTATAATTCACCCCTCCACTTT.

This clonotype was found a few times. The CDR3 region is CASSLAPGVNTEAFF. The CDR3 DNA follows: TGTGCCAGCAGCTTAGCGCCGGGGGTGAACACTGAAGCTTTCTTT. J is TRBJ1-1 and V is TRBV7-2; perhaps TRBD1 as D (5 bases). Deletions cut 0 bases from V and 0 bases from J, with 8 bases between. Germline V CDR1 and CDR2: SGHTA, FQGNSA. This CDR3 has 15 residues.

The CDR3 DNA reads as TGTGCCAGCGTTCCTCGTGCAGGGGACTATGGCTACACCTTC. Encoded protein: CASVPRAGDYGYTF. The V call is TRBV7-2, the J call TRBJ1-2, with D possibly TRBD1 on 6 matching bases. The CDR3 is 14 residues long. The germline V gene has CDR1 SGHTA and CDR2 FQGNSA. V was trimmed by 8 bases and J by 3 bases, leaving 16 bases between them.

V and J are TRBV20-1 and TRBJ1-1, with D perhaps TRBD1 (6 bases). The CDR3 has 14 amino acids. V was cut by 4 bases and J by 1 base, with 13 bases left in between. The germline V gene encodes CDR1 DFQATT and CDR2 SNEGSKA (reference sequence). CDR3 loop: CSATTGSGNTEAFF. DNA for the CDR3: TGCAGTGCTACTACAGGGTCAGGGAACACTGAAGCTTTCTTT.

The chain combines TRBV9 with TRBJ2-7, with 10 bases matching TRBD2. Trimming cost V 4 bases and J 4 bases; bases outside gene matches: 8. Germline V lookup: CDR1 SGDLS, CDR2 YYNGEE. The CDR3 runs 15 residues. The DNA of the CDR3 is TGTGCCAGCAGCCCATTTTCTAGCGGGAGTTACGAGCAGTACTTC. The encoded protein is CASSPFSSGSYEQYF.

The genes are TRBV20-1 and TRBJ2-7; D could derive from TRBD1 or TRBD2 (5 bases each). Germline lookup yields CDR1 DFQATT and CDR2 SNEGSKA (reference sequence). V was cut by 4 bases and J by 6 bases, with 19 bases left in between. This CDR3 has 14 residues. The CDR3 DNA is TGCAGTGCTAAGGTGGGACGAGTTGCGGGCGAGCAGTACTTC. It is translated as CSAKVGRVAGEQYF.

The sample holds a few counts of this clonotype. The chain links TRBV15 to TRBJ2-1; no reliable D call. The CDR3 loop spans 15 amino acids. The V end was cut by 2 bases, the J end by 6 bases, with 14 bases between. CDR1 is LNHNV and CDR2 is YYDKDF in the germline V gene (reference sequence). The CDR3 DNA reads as TGTGCCACCAGCAGACCCCCCGCATTCATCAATGAGCAGTTCTTC. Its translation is CATSRPPAFINEQFF.

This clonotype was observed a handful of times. CDR3 region: CASSFSAGTTDTQYF. CDR3 DNA sequence: TGTGCCAGCAGTTTTTCAGCGGGAACCACAGATACGCAGTATTTT. This chain connects TRBV12-3 or TRBV12-4 to TRBJ2-3, with 7 bases fitting TRBD2. This CDR3 has 15 residues. V lost 3 bases to trimming and J lost 2 bases; unmatched junction nucleotides: 5.

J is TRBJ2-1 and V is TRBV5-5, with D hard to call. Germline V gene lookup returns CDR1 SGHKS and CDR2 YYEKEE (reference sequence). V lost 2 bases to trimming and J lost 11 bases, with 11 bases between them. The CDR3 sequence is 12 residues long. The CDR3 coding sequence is TGTGCCAGCAGCTTTGGATTTGCCCAGCAGTTCTTC. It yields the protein CASSFGFAQQFF.

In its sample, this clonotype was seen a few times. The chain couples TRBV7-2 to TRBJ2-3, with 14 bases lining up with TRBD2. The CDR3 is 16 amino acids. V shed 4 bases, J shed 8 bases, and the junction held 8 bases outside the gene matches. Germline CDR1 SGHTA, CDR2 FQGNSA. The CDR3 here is CASSSTPGLAGVTQYF. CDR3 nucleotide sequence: TGTGCCAGCAGCTCAACCCCGGGACTAGCGGGAGTTACGCAGTATTTT.

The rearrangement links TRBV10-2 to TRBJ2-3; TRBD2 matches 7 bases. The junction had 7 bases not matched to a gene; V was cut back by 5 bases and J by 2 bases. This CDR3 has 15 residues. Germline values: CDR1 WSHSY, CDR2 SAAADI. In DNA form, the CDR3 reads TGCGCCAGCAGTCTTCAGACTAGCCCCACAGATACGCAGTATTTT. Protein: CASSLQTSPTDTQYF.

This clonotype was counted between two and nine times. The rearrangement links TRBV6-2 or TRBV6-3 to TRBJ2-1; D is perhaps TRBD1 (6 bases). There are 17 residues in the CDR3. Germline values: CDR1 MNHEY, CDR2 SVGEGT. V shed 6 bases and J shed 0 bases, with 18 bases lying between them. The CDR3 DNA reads TGTGCCAGCAGGAGTTACCTAAGGGGGAGCTCCTACAATGAGCAGTTCTTC. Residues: CASRSYLRGSSYNEQFF.

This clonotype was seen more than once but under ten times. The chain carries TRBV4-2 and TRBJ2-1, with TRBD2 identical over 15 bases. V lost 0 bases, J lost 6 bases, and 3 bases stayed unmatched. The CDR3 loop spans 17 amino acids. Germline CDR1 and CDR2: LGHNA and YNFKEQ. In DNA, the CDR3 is TGTGCCAGCAGCCAAGATTCGGGACTAGCGGGAGGCAATGAGCAGTTCTTC. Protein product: CASSQDSGLAGGNEQFF.

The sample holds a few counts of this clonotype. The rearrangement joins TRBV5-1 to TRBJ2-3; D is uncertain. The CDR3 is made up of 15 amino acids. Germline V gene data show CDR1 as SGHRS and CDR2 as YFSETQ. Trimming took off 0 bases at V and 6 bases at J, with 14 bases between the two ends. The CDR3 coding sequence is TGCGCCAGCAGCTTGGCCGTAGGGAATTTGGATACGCAGTATTTT. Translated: CASSLAVGNLDTQYF. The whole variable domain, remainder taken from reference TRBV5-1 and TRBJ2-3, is KAGVTQTPRYLIKTRGQQVTLSCSPISGHRSVSWYQQTPGQGLQFLFEYFSETQRNKGNFPGRFSGRQFSNSRSEMNVSTLELGDSALYLCASSLAVGNLDTQYFGPGTRLTVL.

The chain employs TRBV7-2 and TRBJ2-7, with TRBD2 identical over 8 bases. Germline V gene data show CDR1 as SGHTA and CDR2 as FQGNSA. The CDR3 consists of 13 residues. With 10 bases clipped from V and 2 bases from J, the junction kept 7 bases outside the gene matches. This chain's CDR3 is CATHPGGAYEQYF. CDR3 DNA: TGTGCCACCCACCCCGGGGGGGCCTACGAGCAGTACTTC.

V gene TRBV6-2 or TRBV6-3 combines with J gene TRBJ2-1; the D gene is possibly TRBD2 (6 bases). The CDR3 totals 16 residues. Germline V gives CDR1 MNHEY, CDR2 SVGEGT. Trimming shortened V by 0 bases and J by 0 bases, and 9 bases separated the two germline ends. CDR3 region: CASSYSRGSSYNEQFF. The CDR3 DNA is TGTGCCAGCAGTTACTCTCGGGGGAGCTCCTACAATGAGCAGTTCTTC.

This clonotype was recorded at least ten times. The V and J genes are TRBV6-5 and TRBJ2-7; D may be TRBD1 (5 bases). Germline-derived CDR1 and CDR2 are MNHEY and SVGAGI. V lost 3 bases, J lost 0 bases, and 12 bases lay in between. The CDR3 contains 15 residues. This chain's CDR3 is CASSYGAGFSYEQYF. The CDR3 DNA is TGTGCCAGCAGTTATGGGGCAGGTTTCTCCTACGAGCAGTACTTC.

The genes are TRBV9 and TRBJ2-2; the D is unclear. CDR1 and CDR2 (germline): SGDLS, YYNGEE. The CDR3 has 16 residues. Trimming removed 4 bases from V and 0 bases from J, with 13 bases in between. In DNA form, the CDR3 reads TGTGCCAGCAGCCCCGTTGGCGGCTCGAACACCGGGGAGCTGTTTTTT. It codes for CASSPVGGSNTGELFF.

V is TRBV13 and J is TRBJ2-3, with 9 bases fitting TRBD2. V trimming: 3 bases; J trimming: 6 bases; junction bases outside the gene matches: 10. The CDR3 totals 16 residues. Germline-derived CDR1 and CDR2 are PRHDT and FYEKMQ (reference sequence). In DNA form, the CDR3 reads TGTGCCAGCAGCTTCGTCCTAGCGGGGTCACTCGATACGCAGTATTTT. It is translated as CASSFVLAGSLDTQYF.